Listed below are T cell receptor beta chains from one sample, sequenced in a study of cytomegalovirus exposure and HLA in healthy donors. Sequencing used immunoSEQ multiplex PCR; TCRdb keeps in-frame clones, though not all of them. Recorded for this sample: around 25,000 clones. The sample was PBMCs. The receptors originated from a male donor in good health and CMV-seropositive. CDR3s include the opening cysteine and the closing phenylalanine or tryptophan. Each record gives: CDR3 DNA, CDR3 protein, J gene, D gene, V gene. D genes are given only for firm matches.

DNA: TGTGCCAGCAGTTCGGGACAGGGCTTGGAAAAACTGTTTTTT
CDR3: CASSSGQGLEKLFF
J: TRBJ1-4
D: TRBD1
V: TRBV6-5

DNA: TGTGCCAGCAGCTTACAGTCCAGGTTGGGGGCCAACGTCCTGACTTTC
CDR3: CASSLQSRLGANVLTF
J: TRBJ2-6
D: NA
V: TRBV7-2

DNA: TGCGCCAGCAGCTTGGACAGGCTGAACACTGAAGCTTTCTTT
CDR3: CASSLDRLNTEAFF
J: TRBJ1-1
D: NA
V: TRBV5-1

DNA: TGTGCCAGCTCATCGGGACAGGGTAATGAGCAGTTCTTC
CDR3: CASSSGQGNEQFF
J: TRBJ2-1
D: TRBD1
V: TRBV18

DNA: TGTGCCAGCATACCGACAGGGGGCGGTGGCTACACCTTC
CDR3: CASIPTGGGGYTF
J: TRBJ1-2
D: TRBD1
V: TRBV6-6

DNA: TGTGCCAGCAGTTCAGGGTTTCGGGGCAATCAGCCCCAGCATTTT
CDR3: CASSSGFRGNQPQHF
J: TRBJ1-5
D: NA
V: TRBV28

DNA: TGTGCCAGCAGTTTAGCGGGGAGCTCCGACAATGAGCAGTTCTTC
CDR3: CASSLAGSSDNEQFF
J: TRBJ2-1
D: NA
V: TRBV27

DNA: TGTGCCTGGGTAGCGGGGGGGGAAGACAAGTACTTC
CDR3: CAWVAGGEDKYF
J: TRBJ2-5
D: TRBD2
V: TRBV30

DNA: TGTGCCAGCAGCGGAGCCGGGACAGGGGGCAGTACCACTGAAGCTTTCTTT
CDR3: CASSGAGTGGSTTEAFF
J: TRBJ1-1
D: TRBD1
V: TRBV9

DNA: TGTGCCAGCAGTAGACAGAGTAGCTCCTACAATGAGCAGTTCTTC
CDR3: CASSRQSSSYNEQFF
J: TRBJ2-1
D: NA
V: TRBV6-6

DNA: TGTGCCTGGAGTGTAATGTTCGTTCGTGGCTACACCTTC
CDR3: CAWSVMFVRGYTF
J: TRBJ1-2
D: NA
V: TRBV30

DNA: TGCGCCAGCAGCTTGGGACAGGGGGCCTACGAGCAGTACTTC
CDR3: CASSLGQGAYEQYF
J: TRBJ2-7
D: TRBD1
V: TRBV5-1

DNA: TGTGCCAGCACGGGCGGGAGCGCCTACGAGCAGTACTTC
CDR3: CASTGGSAYEQYF
J: TRBJ2-7
D: TRBD2
V: TRBV2

DNA: TGCAGTGCTCCAACCCCGGGGGAGGAGTACTTC
CDR3: CSAPTPGEEYF
J: TRBJ2-7
D: NA
V: TRBV20-1

DNA: TGCGCCAGCAGCCAAGATCCCCTAGCGGGAGGGCCGGATCCTGACAATGAGCAGTTCTTC
CDR3: CASSQDPLAGGPDPDNEQFF
J: TRBJ2-1
D: TRBD2
V: TRBV4-1

DNA: TGTGCCAGCCTAGGGACAGGAAGGTCACCCCTCCACTTT
CDR3: CASLGTGRSPLHF
J: TRBJ1-6
D: TRBD1
V: TRBV2

DNA: TGTGCCAGCAGCCGGACTGACTCTGGAAACACCATATATTTT
CDR3: CASSRTDSGNTIYF
J: TRBJ1-3
D: NA
V: TRBV14

DNA: TGTGCCAGCAGCTGGACAGGTCGCGAGCAGTACTTC
CDR3: CASSWTGREQYF
J: TRBJ2-7
D: TRBD1
V: TRBV7-2

DNA: TGTGCCAGCAGTGCGGCCCTCGACAGGGCGGGTGAAGCTTTCTTT
CDR3: CASSAALDRAGEAFF
J: TRBJ1-1
D: TRBD1
V: TRBV27

DNA: TGTGCCTGGATAGGCGGTCGGAACACTGAAGCTTTCTTT
CDR3: CAWIGGRNTEAFF
J: TRBJ1-1
D: NA
V: TRBV30

DNA: TGTGCCAGCACTGGGACAGGGAGTGAGACCCAGTACTTC
CDR3: CASTGTGSETQYF
J: TRBJ2-5
D: TRBD1
V: TRBV2

DNA: TGTGCCAGCAGGTGGGGCAGATCGAACACCGGGGAGCTGTTTTTT
CDR3: CASRWGRSNTGELFF
J: TRBJ2-2
D: NA
V: TRBV2

DNA: TGTGCCATCAGTGAGGGTGAGGGACATCGAGCCGGCTACACCTTC
CDR3: CAISEGEGHRAGYTF
J: TRBJ1-2
D: NA
V: TRBV10-3

DNA: TGTGCCTGGAGTGCCGGACAGGGGAATGAAAAACTGTTTTTT
CDR3: CAWSAGQGNEKLFF
J: TRBJ1-4
D: TRBD1
V: TRBV30

DNA: TGCAGCGTTGCAGGGGCCAATGGCTACACCTTC
CDR3: CSVAGANGYTF
J: TRBJ1-2
D: NA
V: TRBV29-1

DNA: TGTGCTCAAATGGGGCTGCCGAACACCGGGGAGCTGTTTTTT
CDR3: CAQMGLPNTGELFF
J: TRBJ2-2
D: NA
V: TRBV30

DNA: TGTGCCAGCAGTTTGGGCAACCAAGAGACCCAGTACTTC
CDR3: CASSLGNQETQYF
J: TRBJ2-5
D: NA
V: TRBV28

DNA: TGTGCCAGCTCACCACGGGTAGACACGGGAGCCGGGGAGCTGTTTTTT
CDR3: CASSPRVDTGAGELFF
J: TRBJ2-2
D: NA
V: TRBV18

DNA: TGTGCCAGCAGCTTCCCGACAGGGGTAGACTATGGCTACACCTTC
CDR3: CASSFPTGVDYGYTF
J: TRBJ1-2
D: TRBD1
V: TRBV5-5

DNA: TGTGCCAGCTCACCAGCGGGGACAGATACGCAGTATTTT
CDR3: CASSPAGTDTQYF
J: TRBJ2-3
D: NA
V: TRBV18

DNA: TGTGCCTGGAGTGTAGGTGAGGGTCAGCCCCAGCATTTT
CDR3: CAWSVGEGQPQHF
J: TRBJ1-5
D: NA
V: TRBV30

DNA: TGTGCCAGCAGCGTACAGAATCCTGGTACCGGGGAGCTGTTTTTT
CDR3: CASSVQNPGTGELFF
J: TRBJ2-2
D: NA
V: TRBV7-8

DNA: TGTGCCAGCAGCGTACAATCGAACACTGAAGCTTTCTTT
CDR3: CASSVQSNTEAFF
J: TRBJ1-1
D: NA
V: TRBV9

DNA: TGTGCCTGGAGTGACATGAGCAATCAGCCCCAGCATTTT
CDR3: CAWSDMSNQPQHF
J: TRBJ1-5
D: NA
V: TRBV30